The sequence of this T cell receptor (beta chain) was determined in a study of regulatory T cells in long-lasting Graves disease. On the study more broadly: Treatment with antithyroid drugs for over 5 years, together with positive TSH receptor antibodies, meant persistent Graves' disease. Whole-study findings and limits: Persistent patients shared more public clonotypes (2,741) than new patients (more than 900).

Time point: persistent/refractory GD, antithyroid drugs over 5 years with positive TRAb. The authors made the TCR library using RNA they extracted from PBMCs. Clinicians diagnosed Graves' disease using American Thyroid Association guidelines. Trimming took off 8 bases at V and 7 bases at J, with 14 bases between the two ends. This CDR3 has 13 residues. From germline, CDR1 is SNHLY and CDR2 FYNNEI. This clonotype appeared once. Its matching antigen is unknown. Investigators prepared the TCR beta libraries by applying iRepertoire HTBI primers and Arm-PCR of CDR3 regions. TCRdb re-analysed the multiplex PCR reads in MiXCR, keeping a single row per CDR3 protein. The sample consists of approximately 400,000 distinct CDR3 sequences, around a quarter of them appearing once.

The rearrangement joins TRBV2 to TRBJ2-2; no clear D gene. This TCR derives from a female donor with Graves disease. Source: peripheral blood mononuclear cells (PBMCs), taken when the disease was refractory, from a patient treated with antithyroid drugs. As DNA, the CDR3 is TGTGCCAGCTACCCTCAAGCCGGCGGGGAGCTGTTTTTT. This gives the protein CASYPQAGGELFF. The full variable domain, rest sourced from reference TRBV2 and TRBJ2-2, is EPEVTQTPSHQVTQMGQEVILRCVPISNHLYFYWYRQILGQKVEFLVSFYNNEISEKSEIFDDQFSVERPDGSNFTLKIRSTKLEDSAMYFCASYPQAGGELFFGEGSRLTVL.